The present TCR beta chain was sequenced within a study of T cell responses to AZD1222 COVID-19 vaccine (dated by TCRdb to the early 2020s). Study-wide context: TCR sequencing covered roughly 230 trial participants: approximately 200 given two doses of AZD1222 and 26 given two doses of MenACWY control vaccine. Trial participants were enrolled by age into 18-55, 56-69 and 70-plus year subgroups, with around 150, 28 and 57 TCR-sequenced participants respectively.

Compared with germline, V lacks 3 bases and J lacks 4 bases; bases without a gene match: 6. The CDR3 numbers 15 residues from cysteine through phenylalanine. This entry keeps only the CDR3 DNA: 45 bases, framed from base 1. CDR1 and CDR2, looked up from the germline V gene, are SGHNT and YENEEA. This specimen's time point label, per the study, means: baseline before first vaccination. Read against the paper, the sample's treatment or condition label means: meningococcal conjugate vaccine given as trial control. The vaccinee samples were drawn from two UK trials, COV001 and COV002, one of which was a single-blind randomized controlled phase 2/3 trial testing AZD1222 (ChAdOx1 nCoV-19) in healthy adults. For TCRbeta chain sequencing, PBMC samples from trial participants were taken at day 0 and at day 28 after the second dose. General conclusions and limits of the study: Only a handful of AZD1222 recipients were SARS-CoV-2 seropositive at baseline, limiting conclusions about previously exposed vaccinees. Reportedly, almost half of the unique spike-specific TCRs recognized epitopes lying outside the regions that are mutated in the B.1.351 and B.1.1.7 variants. Participants were mostly white British, with more females than males. The authors suggested clonal diversity may have been underestimated. Because no day 14 peak-response samples were available, the repertoires could be characterized only after the peak T cell response. The 56-69-year group was small, and its depth increase did not reach significance, likely because of low power. The whole spike protein was spanned by vaccine-associated CD4 TCRs, and dominant responses were seen in regions 160-218 and 743-854. Spike-specific TCR breadth and depth rose significantly after two AZD1222 doses compared with day 0 and with MenACWY recipients.

The CDR3 regions of human TCRbeta chains were analyzed by immunosequencing. The authors' pipeline ran thus. TCRs in the repertoires were matched against a reference library of SARS-CoV-2-specific TCRs that had been generated with the MIRA antigen-specificity platform. Breadth was defined as the fraction of unique TCRs that were SARS-CoV-2-associated, and depth was defined as the fraction of total T cells that were SARS-CoV-2-associated. Using the MIRA data, each spike-specific TCR was mapped to the spike region that the TCR reacts to and placed in a CD4 or CD8 class. Log10-transformed breadth and depth values were compared by one-way ANOVA with Sidak's multiple comparisons tests. This is the immuneACCESS table as TCRdb keeps it, with only in-frame sequences that have V and J called. A part of the clones is gone; compared with another copy, unresolved V genes explain less than half, and the rest is unexplained. For V, J and clone size, that table is used; D and trimming come from the DNA. Counted in this sample were about 150,000 clones; around 85% of them appeared once. The leading ten clones occupy 5.5% of the sample.

With respect to this clone: No cognate antigen has been identified for it. Qualities for individual bases were not recorded, and no much larger clone is one base off.

The sequence links TRBV11-3 to TRBJ2-1, with 7 bases matching TRBD1. This sequence originates from an adult in good health. The specimen was peripheral blood, collected on day 0 of MenACWY control vaccination. The CDR3 loop reads CASSLGGTVYNEQFF. The bases are TGTGCCAGCAGCTTGGGTGGGACAGTTTACAATGAGCAGTTCTTC.